The sequence of this TCR beta chain was determined in a study of metastatic and nonmetastatic thyroid tumors. Every patient was untreated before thyroid surgery. The CDR3 extends over 13 amino acids. Germline V gene sequence: CDR1 SGHRS, CDR2 YFSETQ. Between the trimmed V and J ends, which lost 6 bases and 9 bases, there was a span of 15 bases. TCRdb ran MiXCR on the PCR reads. This table holds 20,000 to 25,000 clones, roughly a quarter found once. Specimen: tumor tissue. The chain uses TRBV5-1 and TRBJ2-2; no reliable D call. The clonotype originates from a male donor with papillary thyroid cancer or a benign thyroid nodule (not recorded which). Some clones in this sample may be carry-over from other donors' samples. The CDR3 spells CASKASISWELFF. The CDR3 DNA reads as TGCGCCAGCAAGGCCAGTATATCGTGGGAGCTGTTTTTT.